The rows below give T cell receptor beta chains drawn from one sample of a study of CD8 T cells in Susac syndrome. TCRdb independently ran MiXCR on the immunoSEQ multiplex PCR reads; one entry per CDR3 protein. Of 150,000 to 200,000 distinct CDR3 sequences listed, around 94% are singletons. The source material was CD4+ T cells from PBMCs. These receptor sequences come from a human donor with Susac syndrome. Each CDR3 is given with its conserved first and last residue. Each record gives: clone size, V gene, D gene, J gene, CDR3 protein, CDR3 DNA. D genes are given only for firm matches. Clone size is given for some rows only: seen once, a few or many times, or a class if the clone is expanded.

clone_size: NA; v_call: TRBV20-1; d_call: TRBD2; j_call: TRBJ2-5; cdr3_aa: CSATGGVRGETQYF; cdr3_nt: TGCAGTGCCACCGGGGGGGTCCGGGGGGAGACCCAGTACTTC
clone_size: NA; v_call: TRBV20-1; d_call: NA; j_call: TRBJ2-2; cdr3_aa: CSARESYTGELFF; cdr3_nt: TGCAGTGCTAGAGAGTCTTACACCGGGGAGCTGTTTTTT
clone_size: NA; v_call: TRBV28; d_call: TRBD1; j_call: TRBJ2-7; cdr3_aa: CASRGQATYEQYF; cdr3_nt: TGTGCCAGCAGGGGACAGGCCACCTACGAGCAGTACTTC
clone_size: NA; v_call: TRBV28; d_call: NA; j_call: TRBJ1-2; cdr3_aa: CASSLMGGLNYGYTF; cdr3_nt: TGTGCCAGCAGTTTAATGGGGGGACTGAACTATGGCTACACCTTC
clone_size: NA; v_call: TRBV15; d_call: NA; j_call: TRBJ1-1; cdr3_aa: CATSREHLGTEAFF; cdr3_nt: TGTGCCACCAGCAGAGAGCACCTAGGCACTGAAGCTTTCTTT
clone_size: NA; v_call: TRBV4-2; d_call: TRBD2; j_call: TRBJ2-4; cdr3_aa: CASSQDVGTIAKNIQYF; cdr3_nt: TGTGCCAGCAGCCAAGATGTGGGGACTATAGCCAAAAACATTCAGTACTTC
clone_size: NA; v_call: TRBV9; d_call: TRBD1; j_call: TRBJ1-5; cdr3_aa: CASSATGGGQPQHF; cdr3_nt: TGTGCCAGCAGCGCAACAGGGGGCGGTCAGCCCCAGCATTTT
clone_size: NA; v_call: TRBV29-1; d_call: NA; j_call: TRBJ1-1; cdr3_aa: CSVERTANTEAFF; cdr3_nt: TGCAGCGTTGAGAGGACGGCGAACACTGAAGCTTTCTTT
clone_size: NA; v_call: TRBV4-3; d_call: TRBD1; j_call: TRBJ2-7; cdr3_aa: CASSQRVGQGALEQYF; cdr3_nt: TGCGCCAGCAGCCAAAGGGTGGGACAGGGGGCCCTCGAGCAGTACTTC
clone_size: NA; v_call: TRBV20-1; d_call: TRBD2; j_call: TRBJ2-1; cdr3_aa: CSARSLAAYNEQFF; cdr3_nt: TGCAGTGCTAGAAGCCTAGCGGCCTACAATGAGCAGTTCTTC
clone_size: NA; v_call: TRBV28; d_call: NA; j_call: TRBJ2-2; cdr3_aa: CASTSPFRAGELFF; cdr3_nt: TGTGCCAGCACCTCTCCCTTTAGGGCCGGGGAGCTGTTTTTT
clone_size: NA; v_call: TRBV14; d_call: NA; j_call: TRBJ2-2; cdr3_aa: CASASFVGTGELFF; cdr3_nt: TGTGCCAGCGCAAGCTTTGTAGGGACCGGGGAGCTGTTTTTT
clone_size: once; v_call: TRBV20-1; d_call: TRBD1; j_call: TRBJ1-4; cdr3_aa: CSARPGTATNEKLFF; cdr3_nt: TGCAGTGCTAGACCCGGGACAGCAACTAATGAAAAACTGTTTTTT
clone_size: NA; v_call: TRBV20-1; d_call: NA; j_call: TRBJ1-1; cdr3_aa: CRAEGNTEAFF; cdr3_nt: TGCAGGGCCGAGGGGAACACTGAAGCTTTCTTT
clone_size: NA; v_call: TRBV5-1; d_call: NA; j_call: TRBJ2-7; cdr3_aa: CASSRALGPGVPLEQYF; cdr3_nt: TGCGCCAGCAGCCGGGCCCTGGGTCCGGGAGTCCCCCTCGAGCAGTACTTC
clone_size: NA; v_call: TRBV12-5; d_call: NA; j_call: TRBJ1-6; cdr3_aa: CASATDGSPLHF; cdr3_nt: TGTGCTAGTGCCACGGACGGTTCACCCCTCCACTTT
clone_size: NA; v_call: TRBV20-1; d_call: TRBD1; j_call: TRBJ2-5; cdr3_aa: CSARTGVGETQYF; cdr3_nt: TGCAGTGCTAGGACAGGGGTCGGTGAGACCCAGTACTTC
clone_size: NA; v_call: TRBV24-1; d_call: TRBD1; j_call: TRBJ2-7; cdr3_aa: CATSDYRGLRYEQYF; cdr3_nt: TGTGCCACCAGTGATTACAGGGGGCTTCGCTACGAGCAGTACTTC
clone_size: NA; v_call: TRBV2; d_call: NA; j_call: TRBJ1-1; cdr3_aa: CASSDERGTEAFF; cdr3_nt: TGTGCCAGCAGTGATGAAAGAGGCACTGAAGCTTTCTTT
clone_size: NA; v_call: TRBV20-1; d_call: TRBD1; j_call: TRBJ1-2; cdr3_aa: CSADPGTGKGYTF; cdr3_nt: TGCAGTGCTGACCCAGGGACAGGGAAGGGCTACACCTTC
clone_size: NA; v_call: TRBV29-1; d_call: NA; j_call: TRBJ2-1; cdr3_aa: CSVESALEHEQFF; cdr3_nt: TGCAGCGTTGAATCGGCTCTAGAGCATGAGCAGTTCTTC
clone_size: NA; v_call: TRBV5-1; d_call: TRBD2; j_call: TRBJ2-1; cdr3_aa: CASSSRTSGGLNNEQFF; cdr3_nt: TGCGCCAGCAGCTCTCGGACTAGCGGGGGGCTGAACAATGAGCAGTTCTTC
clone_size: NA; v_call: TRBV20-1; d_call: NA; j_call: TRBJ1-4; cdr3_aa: CSARDYFRATNEKLFF; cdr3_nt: TGCAGTGCTAGAGATTATTTCCGGGCAACTAATGAAAAACTGTTTTTT
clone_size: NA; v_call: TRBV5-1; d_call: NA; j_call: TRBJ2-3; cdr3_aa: CASRAQGLPSDTQYF; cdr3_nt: TGCGCCAGCAGGGCCCAGGGGTTGCCTTCAGATACGCAGTATTTT
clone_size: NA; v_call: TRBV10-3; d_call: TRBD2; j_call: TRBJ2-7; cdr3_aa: CAISESRLAGSTYEQYF; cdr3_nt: TGTGCCATCAGTGAGTCTCGACTAGCGGGATCCACCTACGAGCAGTACTTC
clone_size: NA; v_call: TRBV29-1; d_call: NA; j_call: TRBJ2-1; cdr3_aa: CSILYEILLGKATLYAVQFF; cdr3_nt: TGCAGCATCCTCTATGAGATCTTGCTAGGGAAGGCCACCTTGTATGCCGTGCAGTTCTTC
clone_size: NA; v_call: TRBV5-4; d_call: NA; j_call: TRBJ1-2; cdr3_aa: CASSLGLTEDAGYTF; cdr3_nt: TGTGCCAGCAGCTTGGGGCTAACTGAGGATGCTGGCTACACCTTC
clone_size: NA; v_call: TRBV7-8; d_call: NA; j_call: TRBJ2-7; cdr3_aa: CASSLNEIDYEQYF; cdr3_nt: TGTGCCAGCAGCTTAAACGAGATCGACTACGAGCAGTACTTC
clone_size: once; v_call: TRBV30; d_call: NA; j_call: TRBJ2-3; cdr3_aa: CAWSAGVVDTQYF; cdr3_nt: TGTGCCTGGAGTGCGGGGGTAGTCGATACGCAGTATTTT
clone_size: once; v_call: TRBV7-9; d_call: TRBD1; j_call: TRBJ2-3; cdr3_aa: CASSPRTGEGTDTQYF; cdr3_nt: TGTGCCAGCAGCCCTCGGACAGGGGAAGGGACAGATACGCAGTATTTT
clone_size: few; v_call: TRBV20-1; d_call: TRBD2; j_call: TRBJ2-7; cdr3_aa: CSARLAGGPYEQYF; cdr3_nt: TGCAGTGCTAGACTAGCGGGGGGGCCCTACGAGCAGTACTTC
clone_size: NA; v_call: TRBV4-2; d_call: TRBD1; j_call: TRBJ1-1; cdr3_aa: CASSQSTGGAITEAFF; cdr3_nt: TGTGCCAGCAGCCAGTCGACAGGGGGCGCGATCACTGAAGCTTTCTTT
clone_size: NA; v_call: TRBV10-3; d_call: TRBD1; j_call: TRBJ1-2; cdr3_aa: CAISKGQGVNYGYTF; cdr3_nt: TGTGCCATCAGTAAGGGACAGGGGGTTAACTATGGCTACACCTTC
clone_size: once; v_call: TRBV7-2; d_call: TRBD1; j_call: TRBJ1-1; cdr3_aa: CASSWTGRSEAFF; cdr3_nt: TGTGCCAGCAGCTGGACAGGGAGGTCTGAAGCTTTCTTT
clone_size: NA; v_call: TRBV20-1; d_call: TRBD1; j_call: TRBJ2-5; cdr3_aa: CSARVPTGTDQETQYF; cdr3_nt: TGCAGTGCTAGAGTACCAACCGGGACAGACCAAGAGACCCAGTACTTC
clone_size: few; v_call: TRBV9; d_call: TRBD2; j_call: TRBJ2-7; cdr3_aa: CASSVAEGRVYEQYF; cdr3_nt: TGTGCCAGCAGCGTAGCGGAAGGGAGGGTCTACGAGCAGTACTTC
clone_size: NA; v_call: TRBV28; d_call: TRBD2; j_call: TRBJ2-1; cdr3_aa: CASTLRETSAYNEQFF; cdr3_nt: TGTGCCAGCACTCTTCGTGAGACTAGCGCCTACAATGAGCAGTTCTTC
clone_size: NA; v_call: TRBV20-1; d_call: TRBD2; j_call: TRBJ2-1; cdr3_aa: CSADASGGAPEQFF; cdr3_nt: TGCAGTGCAGACGCTAGCGGGGGGGCCCCTGAGCAGTTCTTC
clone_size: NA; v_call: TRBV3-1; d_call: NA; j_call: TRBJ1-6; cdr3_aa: CASSTGPIGNSPLHF; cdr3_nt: TGTGCCAGCAGCACGGGACCGATCGGGAATTCACCCCTCCACTTT
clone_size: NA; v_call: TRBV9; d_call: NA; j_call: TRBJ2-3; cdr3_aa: CASSVDRWRTSTDTQYF; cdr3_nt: TGTGCCAGCAGCGTAGACAGGTGGAGGACTAGCACAGATACGCAGTATTTT
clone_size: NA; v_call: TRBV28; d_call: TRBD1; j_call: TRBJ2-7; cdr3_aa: CASSPPGGQGMLEQYF; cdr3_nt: TGTGCCAGCAGCCCCCCCGGGGGACAGGGGATGTTGGAGCAGTACTTC
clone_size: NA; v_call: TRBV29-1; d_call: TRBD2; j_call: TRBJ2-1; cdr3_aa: CSVESSGRGNEQFF; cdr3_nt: TGCAGCGTTGAATCCAGCGGGAGGGGGAATGAGCAGTTCTTC
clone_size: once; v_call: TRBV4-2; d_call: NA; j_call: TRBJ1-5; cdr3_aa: CASSQEASNQPQHF; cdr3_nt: TGTGCCAGCAGCCAAGAGGCCAGCAATCAGCCCCAGCATTTT
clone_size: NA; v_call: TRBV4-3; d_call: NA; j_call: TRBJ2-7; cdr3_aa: CASSRGAGDYEQYF; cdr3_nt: TGCGCCAGCAGCCGGGGGGCGGGAGACTACGAGCAGTACTTC
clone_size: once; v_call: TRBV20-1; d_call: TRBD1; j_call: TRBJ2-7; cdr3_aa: CSAGTGQGAGEQYF; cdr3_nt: TGCAGTGCTGGAACCGGACAGGGTGCAGGCGAGCAGTACTTC
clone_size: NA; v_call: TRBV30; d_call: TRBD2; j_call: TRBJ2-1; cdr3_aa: CAWRDSGRARNEQFF; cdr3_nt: TGTGCCTGGAGAGATAGCGGGAGGGCCAGGAATGAGCAGTTCTTC
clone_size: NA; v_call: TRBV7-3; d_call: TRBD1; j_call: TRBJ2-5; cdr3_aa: CASSPGQGSVETQYF; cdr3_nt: TGTGCCAGCAGCCCTGGACAGGGGAGCGTCGAGACCCAGTACTTC
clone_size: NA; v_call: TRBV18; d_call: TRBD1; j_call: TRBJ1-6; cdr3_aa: CASSSNLWDRGYSPLHF; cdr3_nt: TGTGCCAGCTCATCTAACCTTTGGGACAGGGGGTACTCACCCCTCCACTTT
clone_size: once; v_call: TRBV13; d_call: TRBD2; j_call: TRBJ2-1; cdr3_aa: CASSSVTSGTYNEQFF; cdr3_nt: TGTGCCAGCAGCTCCGTGACTAGCGGGACGTACAATGAGCAGTTCTTC
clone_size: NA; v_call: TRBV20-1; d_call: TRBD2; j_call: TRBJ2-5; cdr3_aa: CSANPTSGSWETQYF; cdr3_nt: TGCAGTGCTAACCCCACTAGCGGGAGTTGGGAGACCCAGTACTTC